One sample yielded the 3 T cell receptor beta chains listed below, sequenced in a study of blood T cell repertoires in COVID-19. Produced via immunoSEQ multiplex PCR; TCRdb's table is partial and in-frame only. The profile shows 300,000 to 350,000 clones, roughly 90% of them singletons. What was sequenced was PBMCs or T cells enriched from blood (not recorded which). These receptors originate from a woman between 25 and 40 years old who had recovered from COVID-19.

The V and J genes are TRBV2 and TRBJ2-1, with TRBD2 matching over 9 bases. This CDR3 has 16 amino acids. The trim removed 10 bases at V and 4 bases at J, leaving 14 bases unmatched. Germline V gives CDR1 SNHLY, CDR2 FYNNEI. The CDR3 bases are TGTGCCACACTCCCTAGGTTAGCGGGGGATTACAATGAGCAGTTCTTC. Translated: CATLPRLAGDYNEQFF.

This rearrangement joins TRBV5-6 to TRBJ1-1; possibly TRBD1 for D (5 bases). The length of the CDR3 is 14 residues. Looked up from germline, CDR1 is SGHDT and CDR2 is YYEEEE. V was pared by 4 bases and J by 5 bases, with 15 bases between. The DNA of the CDR3 is TGTGCCAGCAGCCGGGGGACCTATTATACTGAAGCTTTCTTT. Its translation: CASSRGTYYTEAFF.

The V and J genes are TRBV7-9 and TRBJ2-3, with TRBD1 identical over 8 bases. Germline-derived CDR1 and CDR2 are SEHNR and FQNEAQ (reference sequence). The CDR3 has 16 residues. After removal of 6 bases from V and 4 bases from J, the junction contained 12 bases not matched to a gene. The CDR3 coding sequence is TGTGCCAGCAGGCGGGGAGACAGGGGACACTCAGATACGCAGTATTTT. Translation gives CASRRGDRGHSDTQYF.